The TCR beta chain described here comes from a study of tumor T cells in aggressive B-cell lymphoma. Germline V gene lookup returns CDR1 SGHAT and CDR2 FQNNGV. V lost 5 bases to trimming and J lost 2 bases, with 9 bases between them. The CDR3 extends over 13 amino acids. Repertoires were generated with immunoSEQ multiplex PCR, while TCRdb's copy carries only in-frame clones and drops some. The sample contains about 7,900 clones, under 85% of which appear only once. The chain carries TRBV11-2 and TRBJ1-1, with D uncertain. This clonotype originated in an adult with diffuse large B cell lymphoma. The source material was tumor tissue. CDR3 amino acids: CASSKRTNTEAFF. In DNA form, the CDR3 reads TGTGCCAGCAGCAAACGCACTAACACTGAAGCTTTCTTT.